This TCR beta chain was found in a study of blood T cells in healthy people across ages. This clonotype was detected only a few times. The use of a sample-barcoded 5' primer and a J-beta primer mix characterized a second PCR of roughly 6 to 11 cycles. Via MiXCR, TCRdb re-called the 5' RACE reads, giving one row per CDR3 protein. The table lists 850,000 to 1,100,000 distinct CDR3 sequences, around two fifths of them singletons. V lost 5 bases, J lost 5 bases, and 12 bases lay in between. Germline CDR1 and CDR2: DFQATT and SNEGSKA (reference sequence). The CDR3 loop spans 12 amino acids. The sequenced material came from blood. The chain carries TRBV20-1 and TRBJ2-5; D possibly corresponds to TRBD1 (5 bases). This TCR derives from a man aged 18 to 30 in good health. In DNA, the CDR3 is TGCAGTGCTCCCCAACCAGGGGAGACCCAGTACTTC. This encodes CSAPQPGETQYF.